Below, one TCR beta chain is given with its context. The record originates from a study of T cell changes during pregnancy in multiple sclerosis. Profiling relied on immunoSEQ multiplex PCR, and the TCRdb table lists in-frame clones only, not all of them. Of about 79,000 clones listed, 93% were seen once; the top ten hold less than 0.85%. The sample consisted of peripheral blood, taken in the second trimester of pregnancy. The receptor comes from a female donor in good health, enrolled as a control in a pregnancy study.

The CDR3 loop is CASSDRGVGTDTQYF. CDR3 sequence (DNA): TGTGCCAGCAGCGACCGGGGGGTGGGCACAGATACGCAGTATTTT. V usage is TRBV6-5 and J usage is TRBJ2-3, with 7 nucleotides matching TRBD2. V was pared by 6 bases and J by 1 base, with 7 bases of the junction left unmatched. CDR3 length: 15 amino acids. CDR1 is MNHEY and CDR2 is SVGAGI in the germline V gene.